Sequencing of this TCR beta chain was carried out in a study of regulatory T cells in long-lasting Graves disease. This CDR3 has 16 amino acids. V was cut by 7 bases and J by 5 bases, with 21 bases left in between. The germline CDR1 and CDR2 sequences are SNHLY and FYNNEI. Arm-PCR of CDR3 regions and iRepertoire HTBI primers were the basis on which TCR beta libraries were built. MiXCR, applied by TCRdb to the multiplex PCR reads, yields one record per CDR3 protein. Among some 370,000 distinct CDR3 sequences listed, approximately 23% were seen once. Time point denoted: persistent/refractory GD, antithyroid drugs over 5 years with positive TRAb. PBMCs were the source of the RNA used for TCR sequencing.

The sequence was obtained from a woman aged 40 to 50 with Graves disease. Sequenced material: peripheral blood mononuclear cells (PBMCs), taken when the disease was refractory, from a patient treated with antithyroid drugs. V is TRBV2 and J is TRBJ2-1, with D perhaps being TRBD1 or TRBD2 (6 bases each). The DNA for the CDR3 is TGTGCCAGCATTCGGTCTTCGGGGGCCCCAAACAATGAGCAGTTCTTC. Its translation is CASIRSSGAPNNEQFF.